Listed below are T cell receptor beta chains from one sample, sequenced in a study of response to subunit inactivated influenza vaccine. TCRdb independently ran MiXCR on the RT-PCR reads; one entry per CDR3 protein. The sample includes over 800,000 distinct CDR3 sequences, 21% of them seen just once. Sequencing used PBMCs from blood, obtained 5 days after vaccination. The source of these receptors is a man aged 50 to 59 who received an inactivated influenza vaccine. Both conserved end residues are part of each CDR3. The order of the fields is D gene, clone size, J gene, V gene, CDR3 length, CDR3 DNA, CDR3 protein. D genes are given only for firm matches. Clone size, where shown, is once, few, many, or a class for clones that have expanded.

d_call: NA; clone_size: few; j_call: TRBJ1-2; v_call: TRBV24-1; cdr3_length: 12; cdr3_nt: TGTGCCACCAGTGATACAGTGTATGGCTACACCTTC; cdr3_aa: CATSDTVYGYTF
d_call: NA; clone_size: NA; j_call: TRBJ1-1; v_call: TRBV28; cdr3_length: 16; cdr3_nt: TGTGCCAGCAGTTTCAACTCCGACAGGCTGAACACTGAAGCTTTCTTT; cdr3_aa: CASSFNSDRLNTEAFF
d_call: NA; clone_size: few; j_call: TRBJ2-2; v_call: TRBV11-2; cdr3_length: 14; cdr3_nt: TGTGCCAGCAGCTTACAGGTGGACACCGGGGAGCTGTTTTTT; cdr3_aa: CASSLQVDTGELFF
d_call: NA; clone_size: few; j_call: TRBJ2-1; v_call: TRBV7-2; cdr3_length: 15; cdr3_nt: TGTGCCAGCAGCCCCAGCTCGACTAAAGGGAATGAGCAGTTCTTC; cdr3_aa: CASSPSSTKGNEQFF
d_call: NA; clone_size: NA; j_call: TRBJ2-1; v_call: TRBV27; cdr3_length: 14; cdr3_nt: TGTGCCAGCAGCCACGGACTGGGCTCCAATGAGCAGTTCTTC; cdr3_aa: CASSHGLGSNEQFF
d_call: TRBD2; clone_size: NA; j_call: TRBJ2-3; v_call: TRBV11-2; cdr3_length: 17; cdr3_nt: TGTGCCAGCAGCTTCCGACTAGCGGGAGGGGAGACAGATACGCAGTATTTT; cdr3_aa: CASSFRLAGGETDTQYF
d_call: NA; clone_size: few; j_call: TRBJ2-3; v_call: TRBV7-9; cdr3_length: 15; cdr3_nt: TGTGCCAGCAGTGTCTACCGCACGTTCACAGATACGCAGTATTTT; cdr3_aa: CASSVYRTFTDTQYF
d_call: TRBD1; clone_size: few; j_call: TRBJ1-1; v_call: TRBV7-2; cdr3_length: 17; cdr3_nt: TGTGCCAGCAGCTTACCCCGACAGGGACGGATGAACACTGAAGCTTTCTTT; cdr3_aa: CASSLPRQGRMNTEAFF
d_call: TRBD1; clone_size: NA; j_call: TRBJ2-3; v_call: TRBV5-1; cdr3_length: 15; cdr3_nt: TGCGCCAGCAGCTTGGGACAGGGTGGGTCAGATACGCAGTATTTT; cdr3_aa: CASSLGQGGSDTQYF
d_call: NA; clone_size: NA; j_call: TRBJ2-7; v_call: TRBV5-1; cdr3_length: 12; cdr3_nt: TGCGCCAGCAGCTCCAGGGGAAACGAGCAGTACTTC; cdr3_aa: CASSSRGNEQYF
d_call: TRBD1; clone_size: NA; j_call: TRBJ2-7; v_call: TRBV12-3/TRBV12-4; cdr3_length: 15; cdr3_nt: TGTGCCAGCAGTTTTTGGACAGGGAAGGACTACGAGCAGTACTTC; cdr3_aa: CASSFWTGKDYEQYF
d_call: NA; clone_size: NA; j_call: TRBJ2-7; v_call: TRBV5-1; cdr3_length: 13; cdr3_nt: TGCGCCAGCAGCTTGGAACAGCGCTACGAGCAGTACTTC; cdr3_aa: CASSLEQRYEQYF
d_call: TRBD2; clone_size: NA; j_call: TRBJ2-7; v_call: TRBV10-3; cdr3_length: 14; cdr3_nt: TGTGCCATCAGTGGCGGGAGGGAGTCCTACGAGCAGTACTTC; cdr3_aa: CAISGGRESYEQYF
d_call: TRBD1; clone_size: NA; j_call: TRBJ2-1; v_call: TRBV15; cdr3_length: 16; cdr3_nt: TGTGCCACCAGCAGACCTCGGACAGGGGTAAACAATGAGCAGTTCTTC; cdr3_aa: CATSRPRTGVNNEQFF
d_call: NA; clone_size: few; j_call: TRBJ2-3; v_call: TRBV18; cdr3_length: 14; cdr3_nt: TGTGCCAGCTCCTCGCCTAGTCCCACAGATACGCAGTATTTT; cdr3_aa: CASSSPSPTDTQYF
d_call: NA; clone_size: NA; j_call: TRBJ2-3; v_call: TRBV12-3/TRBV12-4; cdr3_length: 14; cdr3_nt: TGTGCCAGCACCCCGACGGGGGGCACAGATACGCAGTATTTT; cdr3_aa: CASTPTGGTDTQYF
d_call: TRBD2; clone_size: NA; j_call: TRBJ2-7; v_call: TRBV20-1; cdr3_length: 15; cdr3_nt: TGCAGTGCTATAAAAGGGACTAGCGGGAGGAACGAGCAGTACTTC; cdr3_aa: CSAIKGTSGRNEQYF
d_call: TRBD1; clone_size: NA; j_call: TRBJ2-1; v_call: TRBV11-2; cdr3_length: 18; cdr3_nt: TGTGCCAGCAGCCGGGACAGGGGGCGATTAAGCTCCTACAATGAGCAGTTCTTC; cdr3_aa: CASSRDRGRLSSYNEQFF
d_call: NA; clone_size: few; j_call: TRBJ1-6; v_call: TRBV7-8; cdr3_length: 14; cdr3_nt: TGTGCCAGCAGCTACAGGAAGCGGAATTCACCCCTCCACTTT; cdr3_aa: CASSYRKRNSPLHF
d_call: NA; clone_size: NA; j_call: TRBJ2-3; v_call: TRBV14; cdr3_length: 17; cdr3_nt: TGTGCCAGCAGCCAGCTCGGACTACGAGATAGCACAGATACGCAGTATTTT; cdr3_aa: CASSQLGLRDSTDTQYF
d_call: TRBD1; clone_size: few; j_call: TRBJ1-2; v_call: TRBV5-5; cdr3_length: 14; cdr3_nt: TGTGCCAGCAGCGGGACAGGGGGTAACTATGGCTACACCTTC; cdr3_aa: CASSGTGGNYGYTF
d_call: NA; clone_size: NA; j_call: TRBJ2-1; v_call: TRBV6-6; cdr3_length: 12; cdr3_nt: TGTGCCAGCTCTCAAGGGGGGCATGAGCAGTTCTTC; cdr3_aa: CASSQGGHEQFF
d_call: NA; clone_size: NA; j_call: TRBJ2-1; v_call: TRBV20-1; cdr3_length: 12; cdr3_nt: TGCAGTGCTAAGCATACCGACAATGAGCAGTTCTTC; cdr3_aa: CSAKHTDNEQFF
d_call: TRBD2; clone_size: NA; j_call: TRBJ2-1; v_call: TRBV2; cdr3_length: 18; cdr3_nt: TGTGCCAGCAGTGAAGCGGTAGCCCTAGCGGGGGATGACAATGAGCAGTTCTTC; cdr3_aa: CASSEAVALAGDDNEQFF
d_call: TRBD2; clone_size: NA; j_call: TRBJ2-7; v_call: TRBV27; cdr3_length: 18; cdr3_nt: TGTGCCAGCAGTTTGGCGGTACTAGCGGGAGGGCCGCGCTACGAGCAGTACTTC; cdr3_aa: CASSLAVLAGGPRYEQYF
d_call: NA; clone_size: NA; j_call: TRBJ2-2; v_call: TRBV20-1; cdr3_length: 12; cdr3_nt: TGCAGTGCCTCCAGCGTCACCGGGGAGCTGTTTTTT; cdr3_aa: CSASSVTGELFF
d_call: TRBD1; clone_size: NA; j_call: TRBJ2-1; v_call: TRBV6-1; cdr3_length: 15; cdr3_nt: TGTGCCAGCAGTCCGCCTCCGGACAGGGGAAATGAGCAGTTCTTC; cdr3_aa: CASSPPPDRGNEQFF
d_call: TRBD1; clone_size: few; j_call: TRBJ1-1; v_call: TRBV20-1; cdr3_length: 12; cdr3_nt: TGCAGTGCGGGGACAGGGGGCACTGAAGCTTTCTTT; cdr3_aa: CSAGTGGTEAFF
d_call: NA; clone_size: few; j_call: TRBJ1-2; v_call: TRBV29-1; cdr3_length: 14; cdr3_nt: TGCAGCGTTGACGCAGGGGAGGTTTACTATGGCTACACCTTC; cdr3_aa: CSVDAGEVYYGYTF
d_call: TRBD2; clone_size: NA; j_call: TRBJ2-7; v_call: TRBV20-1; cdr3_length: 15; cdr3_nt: TGCAGTGCTCAGCGGGAGGGCACCTTCTCCTACGAGCAGTACTTC; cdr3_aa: CSAQREGTFSYEQYF
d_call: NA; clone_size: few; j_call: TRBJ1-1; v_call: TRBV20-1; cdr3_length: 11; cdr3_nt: TGCAGTGCTTTATGGGCCACTGAAGCTTTCTTT; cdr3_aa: CSALWATEAFF
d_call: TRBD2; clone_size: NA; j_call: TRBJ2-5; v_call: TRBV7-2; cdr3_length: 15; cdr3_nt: TGTGCCAGCAGTCTCGAGGGAGGGCTCGGTGAGACCCAGTACTTC; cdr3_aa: CASSLEGGLGETQYF
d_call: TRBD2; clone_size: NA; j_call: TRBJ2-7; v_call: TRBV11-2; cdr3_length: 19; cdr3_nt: TGTGCCAGCAGTTTACAAAAGGGACTAGCGGGAGTAAGCTCCTACGAGCAGTACTTC; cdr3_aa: CASSLQKGLAGVSSYEQYF
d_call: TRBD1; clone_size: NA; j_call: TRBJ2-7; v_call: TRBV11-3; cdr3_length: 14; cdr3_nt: TGTGCCAGCAGCATACCGGGACAGGGTAGAGAGCAGTACTTC; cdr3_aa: CASSIPGQGREQYF
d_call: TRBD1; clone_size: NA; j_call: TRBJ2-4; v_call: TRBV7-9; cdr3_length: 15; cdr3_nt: TGTGCCAGCAGCCCAGACAGGGGGCTAGAAAACATTCAGTACTTC; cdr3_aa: CASSPDRGLENIQYF
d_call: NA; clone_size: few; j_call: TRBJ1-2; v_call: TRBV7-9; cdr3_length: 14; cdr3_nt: TGTGCCAGCAGCACCCTAGGGAGTAACTATGGCTACACCTTC; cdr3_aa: CASSTLGSNYGYTF
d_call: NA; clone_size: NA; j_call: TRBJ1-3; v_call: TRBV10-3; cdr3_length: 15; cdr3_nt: TGTGCCATCAGTGAGTCAGGGAACTCTGGAAACACCATATATTTT; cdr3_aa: CAISESGNSGNTIYF
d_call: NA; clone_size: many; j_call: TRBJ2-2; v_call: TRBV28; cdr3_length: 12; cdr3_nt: TGTGCCAGCAGTCCGAATGGTGGGGAGCTGTTTTTT; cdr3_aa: CASSPNGGELFF
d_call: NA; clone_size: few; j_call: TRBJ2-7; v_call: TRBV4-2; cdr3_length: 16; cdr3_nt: TGTGCCAGCAGCCAAGATTGGCCAACCACCTTCTACGAGCAGTACTTC; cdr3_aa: CASSQDWPTTFYEQYF
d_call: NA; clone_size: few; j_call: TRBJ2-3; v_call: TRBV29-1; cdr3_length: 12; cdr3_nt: TGCAGCGTCGTACCTAACACAGATACGCAGTATTTT; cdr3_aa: CSVVPNTDTQYF
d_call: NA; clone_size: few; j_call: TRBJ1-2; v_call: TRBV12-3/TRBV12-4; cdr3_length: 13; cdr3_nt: TGTGCCAGCACCGGGGAACCTAACTATGGCTACACCTTC; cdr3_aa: CASTGEPNYGYTF
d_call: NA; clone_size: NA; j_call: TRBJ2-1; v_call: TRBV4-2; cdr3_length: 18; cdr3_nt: TGTGCCAGCAGCCAAGATGTGGTGTGGCAAAGCTCCTACAATGAGCAGTTCTTC; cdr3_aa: CASSQDVVWQSSYNEQFF
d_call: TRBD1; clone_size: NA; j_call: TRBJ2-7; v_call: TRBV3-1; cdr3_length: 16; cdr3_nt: TGTGCCAGCAGCGGCCTCAGGACAGGGAAGACCTACGAGCAGTACTTC; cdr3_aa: CASSGLRTGKTYEQYF
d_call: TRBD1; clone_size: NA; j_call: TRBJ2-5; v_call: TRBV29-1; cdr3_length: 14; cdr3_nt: TGCAGCGTTGACGGGACAGGGTACCAAGAGACCCAGTACTTC; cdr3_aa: CSVDGTGYQETQYF
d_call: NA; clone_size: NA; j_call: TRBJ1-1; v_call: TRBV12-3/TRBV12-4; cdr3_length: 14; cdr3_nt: TGTGCCAGCAGTCTACAGGGAAATTTCCCTGAAGCTTTCTTT; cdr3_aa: CASSLQGNFPEAFF
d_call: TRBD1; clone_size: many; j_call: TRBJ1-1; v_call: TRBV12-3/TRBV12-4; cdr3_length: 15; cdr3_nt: TGTGCCAGCAGTTCATGGACAGGGAAGAACACTGAAGCTTTCTTT; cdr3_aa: CASSSWTGKNTEAFF
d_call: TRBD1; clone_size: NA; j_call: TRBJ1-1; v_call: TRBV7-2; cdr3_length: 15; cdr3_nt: TGTGCCAGCAGCTTAGTATGGACAGGGGACACTGAAGCTTTCTTT; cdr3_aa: CASSLVWTGDTEAFF
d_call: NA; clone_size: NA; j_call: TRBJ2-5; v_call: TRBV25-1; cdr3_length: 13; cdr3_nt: TGTGCCAGCAGTGACACAGCTCCCGAGACCCAGTACTTC; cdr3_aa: CASSDTAPETQYF
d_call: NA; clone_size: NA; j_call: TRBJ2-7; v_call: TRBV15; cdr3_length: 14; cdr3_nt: TGTGCCACCAGCAGGTTGCAAGGTTCCTACGAGCAGTACTTC; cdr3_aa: CATSRLQGSYEQYF